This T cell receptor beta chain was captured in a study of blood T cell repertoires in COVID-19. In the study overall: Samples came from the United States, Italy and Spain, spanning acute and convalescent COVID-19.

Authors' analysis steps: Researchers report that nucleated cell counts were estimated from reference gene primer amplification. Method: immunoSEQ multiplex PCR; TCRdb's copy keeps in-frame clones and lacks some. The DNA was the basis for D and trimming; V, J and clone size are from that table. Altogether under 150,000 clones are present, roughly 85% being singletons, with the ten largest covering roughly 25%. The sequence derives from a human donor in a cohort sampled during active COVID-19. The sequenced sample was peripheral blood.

DNA of the CDR3: TGTGCCATCAGTGAAAACCGGGATCCCGAGCAGTACTTC. Translated, it gives CAISENRDPEQYF. J is TRBJ2-7 and V is TRBV10-3; weak D call: TRBD2 (5 bases). The CDR3 loop spans 13 amino acids. V shed 3 bases and J shed 6 bases, with 12 bases lying between them. Per the germline V gene, CDR1 is ENHRY and CDR2 is SYGVKD.